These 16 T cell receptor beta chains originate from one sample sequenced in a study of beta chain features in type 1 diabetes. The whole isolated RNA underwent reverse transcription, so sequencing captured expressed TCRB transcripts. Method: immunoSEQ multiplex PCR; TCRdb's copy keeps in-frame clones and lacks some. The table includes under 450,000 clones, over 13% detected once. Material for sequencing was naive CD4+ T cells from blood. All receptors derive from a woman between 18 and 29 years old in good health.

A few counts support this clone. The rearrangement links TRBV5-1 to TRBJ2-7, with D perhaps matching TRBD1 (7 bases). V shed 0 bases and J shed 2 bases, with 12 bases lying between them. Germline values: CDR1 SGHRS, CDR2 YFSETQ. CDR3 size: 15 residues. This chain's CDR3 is CASSLVQGGTYEQYF. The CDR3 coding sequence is TGCGCCAGCAGCTTGGTTCAGGGGGGAACCTACGAGCAGTACTTC.

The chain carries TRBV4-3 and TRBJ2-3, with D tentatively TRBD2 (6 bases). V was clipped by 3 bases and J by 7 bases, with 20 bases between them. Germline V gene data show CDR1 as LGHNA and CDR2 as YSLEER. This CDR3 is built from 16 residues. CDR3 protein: CASSQARGGTPYTQYF. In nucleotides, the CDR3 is TGCGCCAGCAGCCAGGCCCGTGGCGGGACCCCCTATACGCAGTATTTT.

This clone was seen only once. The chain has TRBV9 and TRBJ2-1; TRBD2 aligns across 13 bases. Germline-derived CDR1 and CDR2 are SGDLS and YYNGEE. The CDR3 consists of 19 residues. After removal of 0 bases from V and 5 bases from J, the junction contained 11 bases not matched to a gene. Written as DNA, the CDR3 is TGTGCCAGCAGCGTAGCCGTCCCGGGACTAGCGGGAAAAGACAATGAGCAGTTCTTC. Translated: CASSVAVPGLAGKDNEQFF.

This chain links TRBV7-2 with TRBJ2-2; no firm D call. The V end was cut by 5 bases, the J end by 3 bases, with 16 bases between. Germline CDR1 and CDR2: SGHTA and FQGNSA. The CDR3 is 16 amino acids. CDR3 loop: CASSPSRGSHTGELFF. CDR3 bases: TGTGCCAGCAGCCCTTCTAGAGGATCCCACACCGGGGAGCTGTTTTTT.

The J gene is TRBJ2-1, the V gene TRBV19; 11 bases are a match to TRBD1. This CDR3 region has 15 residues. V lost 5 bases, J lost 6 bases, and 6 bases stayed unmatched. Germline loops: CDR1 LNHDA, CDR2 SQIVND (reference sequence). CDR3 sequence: CASSLDRGPANEQFF. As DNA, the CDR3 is TGTGCCAGTAGTCTGGACAGGGGGCCAGCCAATGAGCAGTTCTTC.

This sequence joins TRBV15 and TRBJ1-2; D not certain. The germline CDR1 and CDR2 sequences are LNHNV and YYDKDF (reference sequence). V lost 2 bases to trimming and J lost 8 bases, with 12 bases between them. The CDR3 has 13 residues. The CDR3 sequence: CATSRTTFTGYTF. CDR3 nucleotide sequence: TGTGCCACCAGCAGAACTACATTTACGGGCTACACCTTC.

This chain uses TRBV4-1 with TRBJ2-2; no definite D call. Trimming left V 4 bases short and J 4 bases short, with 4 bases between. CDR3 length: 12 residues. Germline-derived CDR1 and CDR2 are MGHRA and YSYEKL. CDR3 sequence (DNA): TGCGCCAGCAGCCCCTCCACCGGGGAGCTGTTTTTT. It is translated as CASSPSTGELFF.

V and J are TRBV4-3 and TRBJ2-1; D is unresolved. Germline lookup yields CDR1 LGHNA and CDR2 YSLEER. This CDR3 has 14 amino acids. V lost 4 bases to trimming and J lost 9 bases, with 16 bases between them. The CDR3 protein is CASSRINLGPEQFF. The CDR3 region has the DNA TGCGCCAGCAGCCGCATCAACCTGGGCCCTGAGCAGTTCTTC.

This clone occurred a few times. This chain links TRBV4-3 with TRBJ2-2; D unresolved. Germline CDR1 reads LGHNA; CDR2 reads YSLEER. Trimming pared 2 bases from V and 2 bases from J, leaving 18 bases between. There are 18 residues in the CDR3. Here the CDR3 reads CASSQNPIVILNTGELFF. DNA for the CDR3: TGCGCCAGCAGCCAAAACCCAATAGTAATCCTCAACACCGGGGAGCTGTTTTTT.

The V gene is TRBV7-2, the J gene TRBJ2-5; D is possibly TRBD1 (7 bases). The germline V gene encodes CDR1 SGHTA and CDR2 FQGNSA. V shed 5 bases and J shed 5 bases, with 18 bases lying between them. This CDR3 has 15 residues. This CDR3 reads CASSRTEGASETQYF. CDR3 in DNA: TGTGCCAGCAGCCGAACGGAGGGGGCATCCGAGACCCAGTACTTC.

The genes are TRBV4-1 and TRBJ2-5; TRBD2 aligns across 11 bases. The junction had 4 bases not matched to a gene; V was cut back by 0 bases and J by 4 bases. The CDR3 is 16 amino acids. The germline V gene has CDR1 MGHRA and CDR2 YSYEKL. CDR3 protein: CASSQDTSGGTETQYF. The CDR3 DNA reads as TGCGCCAGCAGCCAAGATACTAGCGGGGGTACAGAGACCCAGTACTTC.

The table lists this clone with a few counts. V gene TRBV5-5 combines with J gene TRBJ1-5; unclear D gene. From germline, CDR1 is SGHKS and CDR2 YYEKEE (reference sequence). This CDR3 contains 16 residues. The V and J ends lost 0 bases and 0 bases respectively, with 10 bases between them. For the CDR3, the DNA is TGTGCCAGCAGCTTGGTAACGGGGATTAGCAATCAGCCCCAGCATTTT. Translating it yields CASSLVTGISNQPQHF. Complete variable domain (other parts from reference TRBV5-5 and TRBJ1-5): DAGVTQSPTHLIKTRGQQVTLRCSPISGHKSVSWYQQVLGQGPQFIFQYYEKEERGRGNFPDRFSARQFPNYSSELNVNALLLGDSALYLCASSLVTGISNQPQHFGDGTRLSIL.

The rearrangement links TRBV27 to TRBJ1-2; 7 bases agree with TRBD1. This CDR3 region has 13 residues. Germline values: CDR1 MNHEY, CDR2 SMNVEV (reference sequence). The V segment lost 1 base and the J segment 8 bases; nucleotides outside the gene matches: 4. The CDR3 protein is CASSLYRGRGYTF. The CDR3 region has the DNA TGTGCCAGCAGTTTATACAGGGGTCGCGGCTACACCTTC.

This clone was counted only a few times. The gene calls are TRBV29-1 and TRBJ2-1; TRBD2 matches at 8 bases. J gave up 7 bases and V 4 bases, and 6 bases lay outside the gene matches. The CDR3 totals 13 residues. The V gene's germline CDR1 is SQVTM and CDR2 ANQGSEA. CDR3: CSVGSGKSNEQFF. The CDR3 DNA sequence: TGCAGCGTTGGTAGCGGGAAGTCGAATGAGCAGTTCTTC.

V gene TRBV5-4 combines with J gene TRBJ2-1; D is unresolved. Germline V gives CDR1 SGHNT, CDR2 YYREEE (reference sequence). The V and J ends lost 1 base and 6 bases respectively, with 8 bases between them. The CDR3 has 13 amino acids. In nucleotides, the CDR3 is TGTGCCAGCAGCTTGATCTTCTCCAATGAGCAGTTCTTC. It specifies CASSLIFSNEQFF.

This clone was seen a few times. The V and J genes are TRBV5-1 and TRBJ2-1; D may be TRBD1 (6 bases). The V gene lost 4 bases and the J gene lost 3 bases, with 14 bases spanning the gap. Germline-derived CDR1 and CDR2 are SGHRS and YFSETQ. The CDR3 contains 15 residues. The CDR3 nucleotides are TGCGCCAGCAGCACACAGGGTGGCAGCTACAATGAGCAGTTCTTC. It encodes CASSTQGGSYNEQFF.